This record concerns one T cell receptor (beta chain) sequence. The data were obtained in a study of identical twins' blood T cells. In TCRdb, the 5' RACE reads were re-called with MiXCR into one record per CDR3 protein. Of a few hundred thousand distinct CDR3 sequences listed, 28% are singletons. Sequencing was carried out using PBMCs. The receptor comes from a woman aged 18-49 years in good health.

In nucleotides, the CDR3 is TGTGCCATCAGTCCACATGACAGGGGATCCCACGAGCAGTACTTC. Encoded protein: CAISPHDRGSHEQYF. The chain combines TRBV10-3 with TRBJ2-7; 8 positions agree with TRBD1. The CDR3 is made up of 15 amino acids. V gave up 5 bases and J gave up 5 bases; unmatched junction bases: 11. CDR1 and CDR2 from the germline V gene are ENHRY and SYGVKD.